These 28 T cell receptor beta chains originate from one sample sequenced in a study of cytomegalovirus exposure and HLA in healthy donors. PCR amplification relied on 60 Vbeta primers (plus 13 Jbeta primers). Some clones are missing from TCRdb's copy, which holds only in-frame ones; the method was immunoSEQ multiplex PCR. The profile shows roughly 160,000 clones, roughly 79% of them singletons. Sample: PBMCs. These receptors came from a man younger than 40 in good health and CMV-seronegative.

The chain has TRBV2 and TRBJ2-1, with 10 bases lining up with TRBD2. Germline-derived CDR1 and CDR2 are SNHLY and FYNNEI. Trimming at V came to 8 bases and at J to 5 bases, leaving 6 bases not matched to a gene. The CDR3 extends over 14 amino acids. CDR3 region: CASLSSGGDNEQFF. The CDR3 nucleotides read TGTGCCAGCCTTTCCAGCGGGGGGGACAATGAGCAGTTCTTC.

The chain links TRBV28 to TRBJ2-5; 10 bases align to TRBD2. Germline V CDR1 and CDR2: MDHEN, SYDVKM. The CDR3 contains 16 residues. The V segment lost 4 bases and the J segment 5 bases; nucleotides outside the gene matches: 10. The CDR3 DNA sequence: TGTGCCAGCAGTTCTGAAAGCGGGGGGGCCGAGGAGACCCAGTACTTC. This codes for CASSSESGGAEETQYF. Filled out from reference TRBV28 and TRBJ2-5, the complete variable domain reads DVKVTQSSRYLVKRTGEKVFLECVQDMDHENMFWYRQDPGLGLRLIYFSYDVKMKEKGDIPEGYSVSREKKERFSLILESASTNQTSMYLCASSSESGGAEETQYFGPGTRLLVL.

The gene calls are TRBV10-2 and TRBJ1-4; D not resolved. In germline, CDR1 is WSHSY, CDR2 SAAADI. The CDR3 has 13 residues. V gave up 10 bases and J gave up 5 bases, with 14 bases separating them. For the CDR3, the DNA is TGCGCCATCCCCCCCCTCGTAAATGAAAAACTGTTTTTT. This codes for CAIPPLVNEKLFF.

The chain employs TRBV27 and TRBJ1-2, with TRBD1 as a possible D gene (5 bases). The CDR3 is made up of 16 amino acids. The V and J ends lost 2 bases and 5 bases respectively, with 18 bases between them. Germline V gene lookup returns CDR1 MNHEY and CDR2 SMNVEV (reference sequence). The CDR3 protein is CASSLVAQGRGYGYTF. Here the CDR3 DNA reads TGTGCCAGCAGTTTAGTCGCCCAGGGCCGGGGGTATGGCTACACCTTC.

This chain links TRBV6-6 with TRBJ2-7, with D possibly being TRBD1 (6 bases). V dropped 0 bases and J dropped 6 bases, with 15 bases sitting between them. The germline gives CDR1 MNHNY, CDR2 SVGAGI (reference sequence). The CDR3 runs to 15 residues. The CDR3 DNA reads TGTGCCAGCAGTTACTCGAACCCAGGGGTACTCGAGCAGTACTTC. Protein: CASSYSNPGVLEQYF.

The genes are TRBV19 and TRBJ1-3; 7 positions agree with TRBD1. This CDR3 is 14 amino acids long. The J segment lost 4 bases and the V segment lost 5 bases, leaving 5 bases of the junction unmatched. Germline loops: CDR1 LNHDA, CDR2 SQIVND (reference sequence). The CDR3: CASSSGQAGNTIYF. The DNA of the CDR3 is TGTGCCAGTAGTTCAGGACAGGCCGGAAACACCATATATTTT. The complete variable domain, with remaining parts taken from reference TRBV19 and TRBJ1-3, reads DGGITQSPKYLFRKEGQNVTLSCEQNLNHDAMYWYRQDPGQGLRLIYYSQIVNDFQKGDIAEGYSVSREKKESFPLTVTSAQKNPTAFYLCASSSGQAGNTIYFGEGSWLTVV.

This clone was found a few times. The rearrangement uses TRBV7-2 and TRBJ2-7; D may be TRBD1 (6 bases). Germline assignment: CDR1 SGHTA and CDR2 FQGNSA. The CDR3 contains 15 residues. With 2 bases removed from V and 1 base from J, the gap between germline ends came to 12 bases. This chain's CDR3 is CASSLIGGQSYEQYF. In DNA, the CDR3 is TGTGCCAGCAGCTTAATCGGCGGACAGTCCTACGAGCAGTACTTC.

The V call is TRBV15, the J call TRBJ1-5; 10 bases match TRBD1. Germline CDR1 and CDR2: LNHNV and YYDKDF (reference sequence). Trimming at V came to 4 bases and at J to 4 bases, leaving 7 bases not matched to a gene. The length of the CDR3 is 16 residues. The CDR3 loop reads CATSTETGGQNQPQHF. CDR3 sequence (DNA): TGTGCCACCAGCACAGAGACAGGGGGCCAAAATCAGCCCCAGCATTTT.

V is TRBV9 and J is TRBJ2-6; weak D call: TRBD1 (6 bases). CDR3 size: 16 residues. The V gene lost 3 bases and the J gene lost 0 bases, with 10 bases spanning the gap. Per the germline V gene, CDR1 is SGDLS and CDR2 is YYNGEE. CDR3 protein: CASSARGSSGANVLTF. CDR3 nucleotide sequence: TGTGCCAGCAGCGCTAGGGGGTCCTCTGGGGCCAACGTCCTGACTTTC.

This chain uses TRBV4-1 with TRBJ1-5; D possibly corresponds to TRBD1 (6 bases). Trimming shortened V by 0 bases and J by 6 bases, and 15 bases separated the two germline ends. Per the germline V gene, CDR1 is MGHRA and CDR2 is YSYEKL. The CDR3 has 16 amino acids. This CDR3 is CASSQDMAGGGQPQHF. In DNA form, the CDR3 reads TGCGCCAGCAGCCAAGATATGGCGGGAGGGGGTCAGCCCCAGCATTTT.

This clone has more than one count but fewer than ten. The CDR3 DNA reads TGTGCCAGCAGCTTGGAGGACAGGGCTAACACCATATATTTT. Its protein product is CASSLEDRANTIYF. V usage is TRBV5-5 and J usage is TRBJ1-3; 8 positions match TRBD1. The CDR3 consists of 14 residues. V shed 0 bases, J shed 7 bases, and the junction held 3 bases outside the gene matches. Per the germline V gene, CDR1 is SGHKS and CDR2 is YYEKEE (reference sequence).

J is TRBJ2-1 and V is TRBV7-3; possibly TRBD2 for D (5 bases). This CDR3 has 13 amino acids. Trimming removed 3 bases from V and 8 bases from J, with 11 bases in between. CDR1 and CDR2 from the germline V gene are SGHTA and FQGTGA. For the CDR3, the DNA is TGTGCCAGCAGCTTTACTAGTGACCATGAGCAGTTCTTC. Amino acids: CASSFTSDHEQFF.

J is TRBJ1-2 and V is TRBV6-6; a weak D match, TRBD1 (6 bases). Trimming took 4 bases from V and 2 from J, leaving 17 bases between them. There are 16 residues in the CDR3. Germline values: CDR1 MNHNY, CDR2 SVGAGI (reference sequence). The CDR3 protein is CASSFETRGSNYGYTF. The CDR3 nucleotides read TGTGCCAGCAGTTTCGAAACCAGGGGATCGAACTATGGCTACACCTTC.

Note on this clone: Other DNA sequences of this sample code for an identical CDR3. The chain recombines TRBV7-8 with TRBJ1-2; 7 bases agree with TRBD1. Germline loops: CDR1 SGHVS, CDR2 FQNEAQ. Unmatched junction bases numbered 7, after V lost 5 bases and J lost 7 bases. There are 13 residues in the CDR3. The CDR3 DNA is TGTGCCAGCAGCCCCGACAGGGTTCGTGGCTACACCTTC. Translated: CASSPDRVRGYTF.

This clone is a singleton in its sample. In DNA form, the CDR3 reads TGTGCCAGCAGTGTGCGAGTCCCGGGGGGTTATGGCTACACCTTC. The encoded protein is CASSVRVPGGYGYTF. This chain uses TRBV5-6 with TRBJ1-2; D may be TRBD1 (5 bases). CDR3 length equals 15 residues. Germline V gene lookup returns CDR1 SGHDT and CDR2 YYEEEE. V was cut by 5 bases and J by 5 bases, with 19 bases left in between.

In DNA form, the CDR3 reads TGTGCCAGCTCACCACGTGAGGGTTGGTACGAGCAGTACTTC. It is translated as CASSPREGWYEQYF. The chain has TRBV18 and TRBJ2-7, with a possible D match to TRBD2 (5 bases). V was clipped by 1 base and J by 4 bases, with 11 bases between them. From germline, CDR1 is KGHSH and CDR2 LQKENI. The CDR3 loop spans 14 amino acids.

The chain recombines TRBV25-1 with TRBJ1-1; D unresolved. Germline V gives CDR1 MGHDK, CDR2 SYGVNS. This CDR3 comprises 13 residues. The V end was cut by 3 bases, the J end by 5 bases, with 10 bases between. The CDR3 bases are TGTGCCAGCAGTGACAGGAAAGGTACTGAAGCTTTCTTT. Protein product: CASSDRKGTEAFF.

The chain employs TRBV15 and TRBJ2-7, with 9 bases aligning to TRBD1. This CDR3 is built from 15 residues. The V segment lost 3 bases and the J segment 3 bases; nucleotides outside the gene matches: 6. Germline assignment: CDR1 LNHNV and CDR2 YYDKDF (reference sequence). CDR3 bases: TGTGCCACCAGCAGGGGACAGGGATTTCACTACGAGCAGTACTTC. Translated: CATSRGQGFHYEQYF.

The chain combines TRBV4-3 with TRBJ2-5, with 7 bases identical to TRBD1. The CDR3 totals 15 residues. Trimming removed 5 bases from V and 4 bases from J; junction bases left unmatched: 10. Germline CDR1 and CDR2: LGHNA and YSLEER. The CDR3 region is CASSALAEGAETQYF. In nucleotides, the CDR3 is TGCGCCAGCAGCGCACTCGCCGAGGGGGCAGAGACCCAGTACTTC.

The CDR3 region is CASSQGIVQRNNTGELFF. CDR3 coding DNA: TGCGCCAGCAGCCAAGGGATCGTCCAGCGGAATAACACCGGGGAGCTGTTTTTT. The chain carries TRBV4-1 and TRBJ2-2, with a tentative D call TRBD2 (5 bases). Trimming removed 1 base from V and 2 bases from J, with 17 bases in between. Germline lookup yields CDR1 MGHRA and CDR2 YSYEKL. The CDR3 is 18 residues long.

The chain couples TRBV30 to TRBJ2-3; D is undetermined. Germline V gene sequence: CDR1 GTSNPN, CDR2 SVGIG (reference sequence). The CDR3 is made up of 14 amino acids. The V end was cut by 0 bases, the J end by 0 bases, with 7 bases between. The CDR3 protein is CAWSVQSSTDTQYF. CDR3 DNA: TGTGCCTGGAGTGTACAATCTAGCACAGATACGCAGTATTTT.

A word on this clone: The junction departs from the called germline gene at one end, perhaps through a read error. The chain recombines TRBV7-7 with TRBJ2-7; 7 positions agree with TRBD2. This CDR3 has 15 amino acids. The germline V gene has CDR1 SSHAT and CDR2 FNYEAQ (reference sequence). The CDR3 spells CASTRSGYSSYEQYF. In DNA, the CDR3 is TGTGCTAGCACCCGTAGCGGGTACTCCTCCTACGAGCAGTACTTC.

The rearrangement joins TRBV6-5 to TRBJ1-2; unclear D gene. Germline V gene lookup returns CDR1 MNHEY and CDR2 SVGAGI. V was trimmed by 2 bases and J by 4 bases, leaving 14 bases between them. The CDR3 spans 15 residues. The CDR3 DNA reads as TGTGCCAGCAGTTACCGGACTCGCAGCCCCTATGGCTACACCTTC. It specifies CASSYRTRSPYGYTF.

In this sample, this clone turned up a few times. The chain combines TRBV5-6 with TRBJ2-7; 8 bases match TRBD1. Looked up from germline, CDR1 is SGHDT and CDR2 is YYEEEE. CDR3 length equals 16 residues. The V segment lost 2 bases and the J segment 7 bases; nucleotides outside the gene matches: 14. The CDR3 loop reads CASSLVQAQGAGEQYF. As DNA, the CDR3 is TGTGCCAGCAGCTTAGTCCAGGCCCAGGGGGCTGGTGAGCAGTACTTC.

This chain joins TRBV9 and TRBJ2-3; 14 bases are shared with TRBD2. CDR3 length: 17 amino acids. The germline V gene has CDR1 SGDLS and CDR2 YYNGEE. V dropped 4 bases and J dropped 2; count of bases not matched to a gene: 6. In DNA, the CDR3 is TGTGCCAGCAGCACCTGGACTAGCGGGGGGACCACAGATACGCAGTATTTT. Translated, it gives CASSTWTSGGTTDTQYF. Looking up the rest from reference TRBV9 and TRBJ2-3 gives the full variable domain: DSGVTQTPKHLITATGQRVTLRCSPRSGDLSVYWYQQSLDQGLQFLIQYYNGEERAKGNILERFSAQQFPDLHSELNLSSLELGDSALYFCASSTWTSGGTTDTQYFGPGTRLTVL.

The chain has TRBV9 and TRBJ2-2; the match to TRBD2 covers 16 bases. The germline CDR1 and CDR2 sequences are SGDLS and YYNGEE. The CDR3 is made up of 17 amino acids. J was trimmed by 5 bases and V by 3 bases; bases with no gene match: 4. The CDR3 bases are TGTGCCAGCAGCGGGGGACTAGCGGGAGGGAAAACCGGGGAGCTGTTTTTT. Protein: CASSGGLAGGKTGELFF.

This clone was seen a handful of times. The chain carries TRBV11-2 and TRBJ2-6, with 8 positions matching TRBD1. CDR1 and CDR2 (germline): SGHAT, FQNNGV. The CDR3 loop spans 18 amino acids. V lost 5 bases and J lost 0; bases outside the gene matches: 9. The CDR3 coding sequence is TGTGCCAGCAGCCAGATGGGACAGGCGATCTCTGGGGCCAACGTCCTGACTTTC. Translated, it gives CASSQMGQAISGANVLTF.

The chain uses TRBV28 and TRBJ1-4; D might be TRBD1 (6 bases). The CDR3 spans 16 residues. Germline V gene data show CDR1 as MDHEN and CDR2 as SYDVKM. The germline V and J ends were trimmed by 1 base and 7 bases, with 16 bases remaining between them. The CDR3 bases are TGTGCCAGCAGTTTATCTGGGCAGGGGCAGGGTGAAAAACTGTTTTTT. It is translated as CASSLSGQGQGEKLFF.